Given below is one TCR beta chain in context. The antigen it binds to is not known. The input lacks base qualities; no much larger clone sits a single base away. The entry originates in a study of cytomegalovirus exposure and HLA in healthy donors (dated by TCRdb to 2017 to 2019). Regarding the research as a whole: An earlier analysis of approximately 600 of the donors reported 250 to 300 Gb of sequence data and 117 million unique TCR beta sequences from roughly 180 million T cells. High-throughput TCR immunosequencing, statistical association of individual TCRs with disease status, and machine learning were combined to predict cytomegalovirus infection status. To study patterns of TCR occurrence, a later analysis re-analyzed previously published TCR beta repertoires from more than 550 donors and added high-resolution HLA genotyping. All discovery cohort repertoires had been generated on a single sequencing platform. On average, roughly 240,000 unique TCR beta nucleotide sequences were sequenced per donor among some 430 genotyped donors of the cohort, with 15% to 20% of those sequences being non-productive. To decide whether each TCR beta V gene segment behaved as functional or pseudogenic, an earlier analysis of approximately 590 of the donors relied on high-throughput TCR beta sequencing. Around 330 gigabases of sequencing data and approximately 91 million unique TCR sequences made up an early release that covered 640 HLA-typed donors. The aim of the study was to test whether cataloging public T cell receptors could identify signatures of past pathogen exposure. Donor age, sex, ethnicity and CMV serostatus were compiled alongside the repertoire data. HLA typing covered class I and class II loci at four-digit resolution. The later analysis used no new phenotypic data to find candidate immune exposures, relying instead on TCR beta sequences and their occurrence across donors. Roughly five DR-DQ haplotypes were treated as single units for association and clustering because of strong linkage in the cohort. The genetic ancestry cluster associated with self-reported Caucasian donors included roughly four fifths of the roughly 380 genotyped donors. The study profiled the T cell repertoires of 500 to 800 subjects by immunosequencing and related them to cytomegalovirus serostatus. In addition to the first cohort of approximately 670 subjects, a separate validation cohort of about 120 different subjects was used. A later genetic analysis used genome-wide SNP genotypes for about 65% of the roughly 700 donors, treating that subset as a discovery cohort. The number of donors typed differed by locus, with about 629-640 for A, B, C, DRB1 and DQB1, 522 for DQA1, over 600 for DPA1, and approximately 470 for DPB1. Study-wide findings and limitations: A group of highly shared sequence variants was considered likely to be a technical artifact of the sequencing pipeline. A further reported finding was that TCR beta sequences accurately predicted the HLA-A and HLA-B alleles for most subjects in the first cohort. Some IMGT-functional V segments, including TRBV6-2 and TRBV6-3, could not be distinguished by the 87-base-pair reads and were therefore excluded. In an earlier analysis of about 600 of the donors, most TCR beta V segments appeared in productive rearrangements about 90% or about 30% of the time, broadly matching IMGT annotations. In a later analysis, the rate of TCR association differed among HLA loci, with DRB1 alleles having the most associated TCRs and HLA-C alleles having the fewest. In a later genetic analysis, fewer N-insertions in productive TCRs were reported among donors in an Asian-associated ancestry cluster than the approximately 670-donor mean. Only TCR beta chains were sequenced in this cohort, and the absence of alpha or paired-chain data limited detectable features. According to a later analysis, parvovirus B19, influenza, CMV and Epstein-Barr virus appeared linked to several top co-occurrence clusters. The authors suggested that the approach could potentially be extended to other disease states and immunological phenotypes. Because HLA typing was missing for some donors at each locus, association tests included only the typed subset. In vitro tests confirmed that a few of the cytomegalovirus-associated TCR beta chains recognize cytomegalovirus antigens. Immune exposure information for the cohort was limited to CMV serostatus. Most CMV-associated TCR beta chains appeared to be HLA-restricted in a later analysis, and the HLA associations seemed to be driven largely by CMV exposure. The study gave a list of 150 to 200 TCR beta chains associated with cytomegalovirus. Assigning TCR associations to individual alleles was difficult when HLA alleles, especially DR and DQ, strongly co-occurred. In a later analysis, HLA-associated TCR beta chains were found to be more clonally expanded and to have lower generation probabilities than equally common non-associated chains. Linkage disequilibrium might explain the correlated functional status among segregating V segments, but an unknown experimental factor could not be excluded. Specific HLA alleles were associated with some 15,000 TCR beta sequences at a false discovery rate of 0.05 in a later analysis. The classifier was reported to diagnose cytomegalovirus status with high specificity and sensitivity in both the original cohort and the validation cohort. In a later genetic analysis, a missense DCLRE1C variant was associated with V-gene and J-gene trimming of TCR beta chains, and the association was replicated in an independent cohort. Because counts were too low, fewer than 20 rarely observed V segments, including chromosome 9 orphons, were excluded from the earlier analysis of around 640 of the donors. Presence/absence analyses assumed roughly uniform sequencing depth across donors, an assumption that may not hold. Most TCR sequences were seen in very few donors, while some public TCRs were found in many individuals.

The cohort consisted of some 670 healthy bone marrow donors. Cohort members were all nominally healthy when sampled, although unrecorded immune exposures were likely present. The donor tested CMV seropositive and was one of the 289 seropositive cohort members. Every donor gave a peripheral blood sample, and the peripheral blood mononuclear cells from that sample were used for TCR beta sequencing. The Qiagen DNeasy Blood Extraction Kit was used to extract genomic DNA from the blood cell samples. Receptor amplification or capture employed the immunoSEQ multiplex PCR assay. For the multiplex PCR, a mixture combining 60 forward primers for TCR Vbeta segments and 13 reverse primers for TCR Jbeta segments was used. The CDR3 region of rearranged TCR beta genes was amplified from genomic DNA by a multiplex PCR assay. The Illumina HiSeq System was used to sequence the amplified TCR beta libraries as 87-base-pair reads. In the authors' own workflow: In a later analysis, tens of millions of unique TCR beta chains were counted across the approximately 670 repertoires, and about 10 million of these chains were shared by at least two donors. A nearest-neighbor algorithm error-corrected the raw reads and collapsed the reads into unique sequences, merging closely related sequences to remove PCR and sequencing errors. To assign V, D and J gene segments, CDR3 sequences were aligned to IMGT reference sequences. For a sequence to be retained, a match of at least six nucleotides to both a V gene segment and a J gene segment was required. A rearrangement counted as productive if the CDR3 had no stop codons and remained in frame with V and J, and every other rearrangement counted as non-productive. Following IMGT convention, CDR3 was defined as the stretch from the second conserved V-encoded cysteine to the conserved J-encoded phenylalanine. In an earlier analysis of approximately 590 of the donors, sequences lacking an unambiguous match to a single V gene segment were excluded. In an earlier analysis of several hundred of the donors, V segments were called functional above 56.7% productive rearrangements and were called segregating when the between-donor standard deviation exceeded 5%. A statistical classification framework was built to diagnose cytomegalovirus status from the catalog of TCR beta chain sequences. V and J gene assignment, in a later analysis, came from comparing TCR nucleotide sequences with IMGT/GENE-DB human TR gene sequences. Using the TCRdist pipeline, a later analysis assigned CDR3 sequences along with most-parsimonious VDJ recombination scenarios. A later analysis defined each TCR beta chain by its CDR3 amino acid sequence plus V-gene family, and excluded reads lacking a unique V-gene family. A later analysis removed 592 highly shared, low-generation-probability nucleotide sequences to deal with suspected cross-contamination and a sequencing artifact. A later analysis calculated a clonal expansion index for each public chain from normalized within-repertoire ranks of inferred template counts. In a later analysis, generation probabilities were computed using a VDJ recombination model fitted to out-of-frame rearrangements, and the results were checked against IGoR. In a later analysis, hypergeometric tests were used to score TCR-TCR, TCR-HLA and TCR-CMV co-occurrence, with a repertoire-size bias correction applied to TCR pairs. A later analysis estimated false discovery rates by permuting HLA or CMV assignments 20 times. In a later analysis, co-occurring TCRs were grouped with DBSCAN, and TCRdist sequence similarity was added when clustering was performed within HLA-allele-positive subsets. Co-occurrence clustering excluded repertoires with fewer than 30,000 or more than 120,000 public chains, plus five with anomalous nucleotide sharing. TCRdb provides this immuneACCESS table in a form limited to in-frame rearrangements. Some clones are lacking; in checked studies, under half of them reflect an unresolved V gene, and why the rest are absent is not known. The V and J calls and clone size are taken from that table; D and trimming were inferred from the DNA. The sample records around 190,000 clones, about 80% of which are singletons. Approximately 14% of the sample rests with the top ten.

The germline V gene gives CDR1 as MDHEN and CDR2 as SYDVKM. Between the V and J ends, shortened by 4 bases and 2 bases respectively, the junction contains 6 bases. The CDR3, cysteine through phenylalanine, is 14 amino acids long. Of the read, only the CDR3 DNA is kept; its 42 bases are in frame from base 1. The chain couples TRBV28 to TRBJ2-6, with TRBD1 perhaps the D gene, on 5 matching bases. The sequenced sample consisted of PBMCs. This receptor was obtained from a woman younger than 45 in good health and CMV-seropositive. The DNA sequence is TGTGCCAGCAGTTCAGGGCCTGGGGCCAACGTCCTGACTTTC. Translation gives CASSSGPGANVLTF.